This TCR beta chain was recorded in a study of cytomegalovirus exposure and HLA in healthy donors. Study background: Some 180 million T cells yielded roughly 120 million unique TCR beta sequences in earlier analysis.

Regarding the study as a whole: In a later analysis, productive TCRs from donors in an Asian-associated ancestry cluster reportedly carried fewer N-insertions than the cohort mean. Several of the most significant clusters appeared linked to common viral pathogens, based on a later analysis.

This clone showed up just a few times. What it binds is unknown. The J segment lost 5 bases and the V segment lost 2 bases, leaving 4 bases of the junction unmatched. This CDR3 contains 14 residues. Germline V CDR1 and CDR2: MDHEN, SYDVKM. With 60 Vbeta and 13 Jbeta primers, the PCR was carried out. Only in-frame clones appear in the TCRdb table, and some are missing; sequencing was by immunoSEQ multiplex PCR. The table shows 96,000 or so clones, with 65% to 75% occurring only once. At sampling all donors were nominally healthy, likely with unrecorded immune exposures. This TCR was sampled from a woman in her seventies in good health and CMV-seropositive. The specimen sequenced was PBMCs. The chain uses TRBV28 and TRBJ2-5, with 8 bases matching TRBD1. The CDR3 sequence: CASSLQGASETQYF. CDR3 coding DNA: TGTGCCAGCAGTTTACAGGGGGCATCGGAGACCCAGTACTTC.